One and the same sample provided the 29 T cell receptor beta chains below, sequenced in a study of shared clonotypes between healthy human individuals. Clones were sequenced by immunoSEQ multiplex PCR, and TCRdb holds only the in-frame ones, with some missing. This sample yields some 480,000 clones, of which 79% are seen a single time; roughly 12% belongs to the top ten. Sequenced material: PBMCs. Source of these receptors: a woman between 35 and 50 years old in good health. Some clones in this sample may be carry-over from other donors' samples.

This rearrangement joins TRBV30 to TRBJ2-5; weak D call: TRBD2 (6 bases). The V end lost 8 bases, the J end lost 0 bases, and 10 bases lay between the germline ends. Per germline, CDR1 GTSNPN and CDR2 SVGIG (reference sequence). The CDR3 spans 12 residues. CDR3 sequence (DNA): TGTGCCGTGCGGGGTTACCAAGAGACCCAGTACTTC. Translated: CAVRGYQETQYF.

This clone was seen a few times. The chain links TRBV7-8 to TRBJ1-1; D unclear. CDR3 length: 13 amino acids. V lost 6 bases and J 3 bases, leaving 11 bases between the germline ends. Germline V gene lookup returns CDR1 SGHVS and CDR2 FQNEAQ. The DNA of the CDR3 is TGTGCCAGCAGACCTGATGACTACACTGAAGCTTTCTTT. This encodes CASRPDDYTEAFF.

This chain joins TRBV9 and TRBJ2-2; the D is unclear. The V end was cut by 1 base, the J end by 1 base, with 8 bases between. Germline CDR1 is SGDLS and CDR2 is YYNGEE. The CDR3 extends over 15 amino acids. The DNA for the CDR3 is TGTGCCAGCAGCGTAAGAGACCAGAACACCGGGGAGCTGTTTTTT. Translated, it gives CASSVRDQNTGELFF.

The V and J genes are TRBV6-4 and TRBJ2-2; 7 positions agree with TRBD2. The CDR3 has 16 residues. J lost 5 bases, V lost 2 bases, and 8 bases had no gene match. Germline V gene sequence: CDR1 MRHNA, CDR2 SNTAGT. The CDR3 protein is CASSDRGGRGTGELFF. CDR3 sequence (DNA): TGTGCCAGCAGTGACAGGGGCGGGAGAGGTACCGGGGAGCTGTTTTTT.

This clone turned up a few times. The V call is TRBV11-3, the J call TRBJ2-1, with unresolved D. The CDR3 totals 13 residues. Germline V gene sequence: CDR1 SGHNT, CDR2 YENEEA. V lost 3 bases, J lost 6 bases, and 9 bases lay in between. The CDR3 nucleotides are TGTGCCAGCAGCTTGAGTAGGGTCAATGAGCAGTTCTTC. Translated, it gives CASSLSRVNEQFF. Together with reference TRBV11-3 and TRBJ2-1, the CDR3 gives the full variable domain: EAGVVQSPRYKIIEKKQPVAFWCNPISGHNTLYWYLQNLGQGPELLIRYENEEAVDDSQLPKDRFSAERLKGVDSTLKIQPAELGDSAVYLCASSLSRVNEQFFGPGTRLTVL.

The chain joins TRBV2 to TRBJ2-7, with unresolved D. The ends were cut back, 4 bases at V and 12 bases at J, with 19 bases in the middle. This CDR3 contains 13 residues. Germline V gene lookup returns CDR1 SNHLY and CDR2 FYNNEI. The CDR3 nucleotides read TGTGCCAGCAGTGTTATCGCATCCTCGAACCCGTACTTC. Its protein is CASSVIASSNPYF.

V usage is TRBV4-2 and J usage is TRBJ2-2; 10 bases line up with TRBD2. The CDR3 runs to 18 residues. V was pared by 0 bases and J by 3 bases, with 7 bases of the junction left unmatched. Germline CDR1 is LGHNA and CDR2 is YNFKEQ. As DNA, the CDR3 is TGTGCCAGCAGCCAAGAGCCTAGCGGGAGTGGGTACACCGGGGAGCTGTTTTTT. As protein: CASSQEPSGSGYTGELFF.

The chain has TRBV7-7 and TRBJ2-1; D possibly corresponds to TRBD2 (6 bases). Germline lookup yields CDR1 SSHAT and CDR2 FNYEAQ (reference sequence). There are 13 residues in the CDR3. V lost 3 bases and J lost 5, with 8 bases in between. The CDR3 DNA follows: TGTGCCAGCAGCTTGGACTACCACAATGAGCAGTTCTTC. It specifies CASSLDYHNEQFF.

V gene TRBV29-1 combines with J gene TRBJ2-5, with 7 bases aligning to TRBD2. Germline lookup yields CDR1 SQVTM and CDR2 ANQGSEA. CDR3 length equals 13 residues. V lost 7 bases and J lost 4; bases outside the gene matches: 9. CDR3 nucleotides: TGCAGCGACAGTAGCGGGTGGCGAGAGACCCAGTACTTC. Translation: CSDSSGWRETQYF.

With regard to this clone: It is likely a read error: a sequence one base away is far more abundant. The CDR3 does not end in the conserved phenylalanine or tryptophan, so this is likely a read error. This chain joins TRBV7-2 and TRBJ2-4; the D gene is possibly TRBD1 (6 bases). With 5 bases removed from V and 7 bases from J, the gap between germline ends came to 12 bases. Germline CDR1 is SGHTA and CDR2 is FQGNSA. There are 13 residues in the CDR3. CDR3: CASSNDRSNIQYL. The CDR3 bases are TGTGCCAGCAGCAACGACAGGTCCAACATTCAGTACCTC.

The chain employs TRBV10-3 and TRBJ2-1; D is perhaps TRBD1 or TRBD2 (6 bases each). Germline CDR1 and CDR2: ENHRY and SYGVKD. CDR3 length: 15 residues. Trimming took 2 bases from V and 8 from J, leaving 16 bases between them. CDR3 residues: CAISEGGPAGDEQFF. The CDR3 nucleotides are TGTGCCATCAGTGAGGGGGGGCCAGCAGGCGATGAGCAGTTCTTC.

This clone has a single count. The V gene is TRBV5-6, the J gene TRBJ2-7; 8 bases are shared with TRBD1. The CDR3 has 12 residues. Germline CDR1 SGHDT, CDR2 YYEEEE. V lost 4 bases to trimming and J lost 4 bases; unmatched junction nucleotides: 1. The DNA for the CDR3 is TGTGCCAGCAGCAGGACAGGGTACGAGCAGTACTTC. As protein: CASSRTGYEQYF.

In the case of this clone: Other DNA variants within this sample encode the same CDR3. The chain carries TRBV19 and TRBJ2-3; 8 nucleotides align to TRBD1. With V trimmed by 6 bases and J by 0 bases, 2 bases remained unmatched. The germline V gene has CDR1 LNHDA and CDR2 SQIVND (reference sequence). This CDR3 region has 14 residues. The CDR3 coding sequence is TGTGCCAGTAGCGGACAGGGTAGCACAGATACGCAGTATTTT. Translating gives CASSGQGSTDTQYF.

The CDR3 nucleotides read TGTGCCAGCAGCTCTTACGGGGATCGAGGGTTGGGCGAGCAGTACTTC. It specifies CASSSYGDRGLGEQYF. The V gene is TRBV7-9, the J gene TRBJ2-7, with D perhaps TRBD2 (5 bases). Trimming stripped 4 bases from V and 6 bases from J, with 22 bases between. CDR1 SEHNR and CDR2 FQNEAQ come from the germline V gene (reference sequence). This CDR3 comprises 16 residues.

The chain couples TRBV19 to TRBJ2-5; 10 bases are a match to TRBD2. Trimming cost V 3 bases and J 2 bases; bases outside gene matches: 3. The CDR3 has 15 amino acids. Germline V gives CDR1 LNHDA, CDR2 SQIVND (reference sequence). The CDR3 protein is CASSMISGRQETQYF. CDR3 nucleotides: TGTGCCAGTAGTATGATTAGCGGGAGGCAAGAGACCCAGTACTTC.

The CDR3 is CASSGMTGGEETQYF. The CDR3 DNA reads TGTGCCAGCAGTGGAATGACAGGGGGCGAAGAGACCCAGTACTTC. The gene calls are TRBV2 and TRBJ2-5; 10 bases match TRBD1. V dropped 4 bases and J dropped 3; count of bases not matched to a gene: 5. CDR1 SNHLY and CDR2 FYNNEI come from the germline V gene. There are 15 residues in the CDR3.

V gene TRBV27 combines with J gene TRBJ1-4, with D perhaps TRBD1 (6 bases). Germline-derived CDR1 and CDR2 are MNHEY and SMNVEV (reference sequence). V lost 2 bases and J lost 4, with 11 bases in between. The CDR3 length is 15 residues. The CDR3 bases are TGTGCCAGCAGTTTAGTGGGGGCTCTTAATGAAAAACTGTTTTTT. It specifies CASSLVGALNEKLFF.

The chain uses TRBV19 and TRBJ1-5, with no clear D. Looked up from germline, CDR1 is LNHDA and CDR2 is SQIVND (reference sequence). V lost 7 bases and J 6 bases, leaving 19 bases between the germline ends. CDR3 size: 15 residues. The CDR3, as DNA: TGTGCCAGTAAGGGAGAACCGAAACCCACTCAGCCCCAGCATTTT. Protein: CASKGEPKPTQPQHF.

This clone turned up a few times. The chain joins TRBV4-1 to TRBJ2-7; TRBD2 matches at 11 bases. The junction had 4 bases not matched to a gene; V was cut back by 3 bases and J by 0 bases. CDR1 MGHRA and CDR2 YSYEKL come from the germline V gene. The CDR3 totals 16 residues. CDR3 loop: CASSQTLAGGSYEQYF. The CDR3 DNA is TGCGCCAGCAGCCAGACCCTAGCGGGGGGCTCCTACGAGCAGTACTTC.

The chain is built from TRBV7-3 and TRBJ2-2; D remains ambiguous. CDR1 and CDR2 from the germline V gene are SGHTA and FQGTGA. The CDR3 is made up of 13 amino acids. The germline V and J ends were trimmed by 4 bases and 7 bases, with 10 bases remaining between them. As DNA, the CDR3 is TGTGCCAGCAGCTCCGTAAACGACGGGGAGCTGTTTTTT. This sequence encodes CASSSVNDGELFF.

The rearrangement links TRBV2 to TRBJ2-3, with TRBD1 matching over 10 bases. The length of the CDR3 is 16 residues. Per germline, CDR1 SNHLY and CDR2 FYNNEI. Losses at the gene ends were 5 bases for V and 2 bases for J; bases not matched to a gene: 7. CDR3 nucleotide sequence: TGTGCCAGCAGTACCGGGACAGGGGTTATCACAGATACGCAGTATTTT. This translates into CASSTGTGVITDTQYF.

This rearrangement joins TRBV5-1 to TRBJ2-5; 8 bases agree with TRBD2. The V segment lost 4 bases and the J segment 5 bases; nucleotides outside the gene matches: 7. This CDR3 is built from 14 residues. CDR1 SGHRS and CDR2 YFSETQ come from the germline V gene. CDR3 region: CASSPGLAAETQYF. The CDR3 nucleotides read TGCGCCAGCAGCCCAGGACTAGCTGCGGAGACCCAGTACTTC.

The J gene is TRBJ2-1, the V gene TRBV30; no clear D gene. The CDR3 sequence is 12 residues long. Trimming left V 3 bases short and J 4 bases short, with 7 bases between. Germline V gene sequence: CDR1 GTSNPN, CDR2 SVGIG (reference sequence). CDR3 bases: TGTGCCTGGAGCCTTGAGTACAATGAGCAGTTCTTC. Amino acid sequence: CAWSLEYNEQFF.

The V call is TRBV7-2, the J call TRBJ1-2; 9 positions match TRBD1. CDR1 is SGHTA and CDR2 is FQGNSA in the germline V gene. The length of the CDR3 is 14 residues. V dropped 0 bases and J dropped 5; count of bases not matched to a gene: 1. CDR3 DNA: TGTGCCAGCAGCTTAGCACAGGGGGCGTATGGCTACACCTTC. It translates to CASSLAQGAYGYTF. Looking up the rest from reference TRBV7-2 and TRBJ1-2 gives the full variable domain: GAGVSQSPSNKVTEKGKDVELRCDPISGHTALYWYRQSLGQGLEFLIYFQGNSAPDKSGLPSDRFSAERTGGSVSTLTIQRTQQEDSAVYLCASSLAQGAYGYTFGSGTRLTVV.

This sequence joins TRBV5-4 and TRBJ1-4; D perhaps matches TRBD1 (6 bases). This CDR3 has 15 amino acids. The V gene lost 0 bases and the J gene lost 7 bases, with 13 bases spanning the gap. CDR1 and CDR2 (germline): SGHNT, YYREEE (reference sequence). CDR3 sequence (DNA): TGTGCCAGCAGCTTGGGGGGGGGCCCGGCTGAAAAACTGTTTTTT. It encodes CASSLGGGPAEKLFF.

This chain links TRBV28 with TRBJ1-2; perhaps TRBD1 as D (6 bases). CDR1 and CDR2 from the germline V gene are MDHEN and SYDVKM. Trimming took 2 bases from V and 7 from J, leaving 17 bases between them. This CDR3 contains 15 residues. This CDR3 is CASSLTGRGGSGYTF. The CDR3 nucleotides read TGTGCCAGCAGTTTAACCGGCAGGGGAGGGTCTGGCTACACCTTC.

The rearrangement uses TRBV30 and TRBJ2-1; 10 bases are a match to TRBD2. Germline V lookup: CDR1 GTSNPN, CDR2 SVGIG (reference sequence). Trimming removed 2 bases from V and 8 bases from J; junction bases left unmatched: 3. The CDR3 has 13 amino acids. CDR3 amino acids: CAWSPGTSDEQFF. Written as DNA, the CDR3 is TGTGCCTGGAGTCCCGGGACTAGCGATGAGCAGTTCTTC. The full variable domain, in which reference TRBV30 and TRBJ2-1 provide the parts outside the CDR3, is SQTIHQWPATLVQPVGSPLSLECTVEGTSNPNLYWYRQAAGRGLQLLFYSVGIGQISSEVPQNLSASRPQDRQFILSSKKLLLSDSGFYLCAWSPGTSDEQFFGPGTRLTVL.

This clone appeared a single time. The genes are TRBV7-2 and TRBJ2-7; 11 bases fit TRBD2. Per the germline V gene, CDR1 is SGHTA and CDR2 is FQGNSA. This CDR3 spans 14 amino acids. The junction had 4 bases not matched to a gene; V was cut back by 5 bases and J by 4 bases. The CDR3 sequence: CASSGGLAVYEQYF. The DNA of the CDR3 is TGTGCCAGCAGCGGGGGACTAGCGGTTTACGAGCAGTACTTC.

This clone was detected a few times. The CDR3 nucleotides read TGTGCCTGGAGTGGAATGACAGGGGTACGGTACGAGCAGTACTTC. As protein: CAWSGMTGVRYEQYF. The chain employs TRBV30 and TRBJ2-7; 8 bases map to TRBD1. The CDR3 is 15 amino acids. V shed 1 base, J shed 4 bases, and the junction held 9 bases outside the gene matches. The germline V gene has CDR1 GTSNPN and CDR2 SVGIG (reference sequence).